These T cell receptor beta chains were read from a single sample in a study of cytomegalovirus exposure and HLA in healthy donors. TCRdb's table, derived via immunoSEQ multiplex PCR, lists solely in-frame clones and lacks some. The sample comprises approximately 140,000 clones, 84% of which are singletons, and roughly 1.4% rests with the top ten. Sequencing input: PBMCs. The receptors here all came from a woman aged 30 to 39 in good health and CMV-seronegative. The CDR3 runs from the conserved cysteine through the conserved F or W. Each record gives: clone size, D gene, J gene, V gene, CDR3 DNA, CDR3 protein. The D gene is left open where the match is weak. Only some rows state a clone size, as once, few, many or a class for expanded clones.

once | . | TRBJ1-2 | TRBV28 | TGTGCCAGCAGTTCACCCCTAGACCGGGGGGGACATAGGAGTAACTATGGCTACACCTTC | CASSSPLDRGGHRSNYGYTF
. | . | TRBJ1-1 | TRBV4-1 | TGCGCCAGCAGCCAAGCTTGGCAGGGTCGGACTGAAGCTTTCTTT | CASSQAWQGRTEAFF
. | TRBD1 | TRBJ1-3 | TRBV7-2 | TGTGCCAGCAGCTTAGTACCGGCAGGGGGCTCTGGAAACACCATATATTTT | CASSLVPAGGSGNTIYF
. | . | TRBJ1-5 | TRBV7-9 | TGTGCCAGCAGCCCGGGGTCGGCTCGTGCCCAGCATTTT | CASSPGSARAQHF
. | . | TRBJ2-6 | TRBV5-1 | TGCGCCAGCAGCTTGCGTGGGGCCAACGTCCTGACTTTC | CASSLRGANVLTF
once | . | TRBJ2-7 | TRBV27 | TGTGCCAGCAGTTTATTTGGCGCGGGGGCGAGCTCCTACGAGCAGTACTTC | CASSLFGAGASSYEQYF
. | TRBD1 | TRBJ2-7 | TRBV19 | TGTGCCAGTAGTATGTTGGACAGGGCCTACGAGCAGTACTTC | CASSMLDRAYEQYF
. | . | TRBJ2-5 | TRBV2 | TGTGCCAGCAGACAGGGATCCCAAGAGACCCAGTACTTC | CASRQGSQETQYF
. | . | TRBJ2-7 | TRBV7-7 | TGTGCTAGCAGCTTAGACGGCTCTAGAGAGCAGTACTTC | CASSLDGSREQYF
. | TRBD2 | TRBJ2-3 | TRBV7-2 | TGTGCCAGCAGCTTATTTGGCGGGGGGGCAGTCACAGATACGCAGTATTTT | CASSLFGGGAVTDTQYF
many | TRBD1 | TRBJ2-4 | TRBV9 | TGTGCCAGCAGCGTAGGGACAGGGGGTAACATTCAGTACTTC | CASSVGTGGNIQYF
once | TRBD1 | TRBJ2-7 | TRBV2 | TGTGCCAGCAGCAAAACCCCACTCGGACAGGGGGCCTACGAGCAGTACTTC | CASSKTPLGQGAYEQYF
. | . | TRBJ1-2 | TRBV7-3 | TGTGCCAGCAGCCTCATGGGAGGCCTCTTCGGGGATGGCTACACCTTC | CASSLMGGLFGDGYTF
once | TRBD2 | TRBJ2-1 | TRBV7-9 | TGTGCCAGCAGCTTAGTTTCGGGGGGGCTGGGCAATGAGCAGTTCTTC | CASSLVSGGLGNEQFF
. | TRBD1 | TRBJ1-2 | TRBV2 | TGTGCCAGCAGCGGGGGACAGCTCCGGTATGGCTACACCTTC | CASSGGQLRYGYTF
. | . | TRBJ1-3 | TRBV18 | TGTGCCAGCTCACCACTAAGTGACAGCCTGAGAGGAAACACCATATATTTT | CASSPLSDSLRGNTIYF
. | . | TRBJ2-7 | TRBV30 | TGTGCCTGGAGTGAAACTAGATACGAGCAGTACTTC | CAWSETRYEQYF
. | . | TRBJ1-1 | TRBV7-9 | TGTGCCAGCAGCTCAACAGGCCAGGCGAACACTGAAGCTTTCTTT | CASSSTGQANTEAFF
. | TRBD1 | TRBJ2-1 | TRBV5-6 | TGTGCCAGCAGCTTGCCCGGACAGGGATGGTATGAGCAGTTCTTC | CASSLPGQGWYEQFF
. | . | TRBJ1-5 | TRBV5-8 | TGTGCCAGTCAAGGGGGTTATCAGCCCCAGCATTTT | CASQGGYQPQHF
few | . | TRBJ1-5 | TRBV4-2 | TGTGCCAGCAGCCAGAATCCGGGGGGGGGCACTCAGCCCCAGCATTTT | CASSQNPGGGTQPQHF
. | TRBD2 | TRBJ2-1 | TRBV7-9 | TGTGCCAGCTTAAGGACTAGCAGAAGAGGCAATGAGCAGTTCTTC | CASLRTSRRGNEQFF
. | . | TRBJ1-5 | TRBV27 | TGTGCCAGCAGTCCCACTACAGGGTTCCAGCCCCAGCATTTT | CASSPTTGFQPQHF
. | . | TRBJ1-1 | TRBV7-9 | TGTGCCAGCAGCTTAATGGCCACTGAAGCTTTCTTT | CASSLMATEAFF
once | . | TRBJ1-2 | TRBV28 | TGTGCCAGCAGTCCGGATCGGAAGGGGTATGGCTACACCTTC | CASSPDRKGYGYTF
few | TRBD1 | TRBJ1-2 | TRBV10-3 | TGTGCCATCAGTGGCAGGGGGACCCAGGACTATGGCTACACCTTC | CAISGRGTQDYGYTF
. | . | TRBJ2-3 | TRBV29-1 | TGCAGCGTTGTATCAGGCCATAGCACAGATACGCAGTATTTT | CSVVSGHSTDTQYF
. | . | TRBJ1-2 | TRBV18 | TGTGCCAGCTCACCAATTGAGCGCTCCGGCTACACCTTC | CASSPIERSGYTF
many | TRBD1 | TRBJ2-5 | TRBV28 | TGTGCCAGCACCGCGACAGGGAATTACGAGACCCAGTACTTC | CASTATGNYETQYF
. | TRBD2 | TRBJ2-2 | TRBV7-8 | TGTGCCAGCAGCCCGGGGGATCGGGGGGTCCAAACCGGGGAGCTGTTTTTT | CASSPGDRGVQTGELFF
. | . | TRBJ1-2 | TRBV7-9 | TGTGCCAGCAGCCGGAATGTTCGGGAAGGGAACTATGGCTACACCTTC | CASSRNVREGNYGYTF
. | . | TRBJ1-5 | TRBV19 | TGTGCCAGTAGTATGCGGGATCAGCCCCAGCATTTT | CASSMRDQPQHF
. | . | TRBJ2-7 | TRBV14 | TGTGCCAGCAGCCACGGGGGCGAGCAGTACTTC | CASSHGGEQYF
. | . | TRBJ1-6 | TRBV23-1 | TGCGCCAGCAGTCAATTGGGCCTGCGGGGATTAATACTTAATTCACCCCTCCACTTT | CASSQLGLRGLILNSPLHF
. | TRBD2 | TRBJ2-3 | TRBV9 | TGTGCCAGCAACCGACTAGCGGGGTCGGGCACAGATACGCAGTATTTT | CASNRLAGSGTDTQYF
. | . | TRBJ2-3 | TRBV7-9 | TGTGCCAGCAGCAAACGAGATACTAGCACAGATACGCAGTATTTT | CASSKRDTSTDTQYF
. | TRBD1 | TRBJ1-1 | TRBV29-1 | TGCAGCGTCGGGGACAGGATAAACACTGAAGCTTTCTTT | CSVGDRINTEAFF
. | TRBD1 | TRBJ1-6 | TRBV7-3 | TGTGCCAGCAGCCCTGACGGACAGGTCAATAATTCACCCCTCCACTTT | CASSPDGQVNNSPLHF
. | TRBD2 | TRBJ2-1 | TRBV7-2 | TGTGCCAGCAGCCCCCTAGCGGGTGAGCAGTTCTTC | CASSPLAGEQFF
. | . | TRBJ2-7 | TRBV2 | TGTGCCAGCAGTGTTGAGGGGGTGAGCTCCTACGAGCAGTACTTC | CASSVEGVSSYEQYF
. | TRBD1 | TRBJ1-1 | TRBV19 | TGTGCCACCTACTGGACAGGGGGCACTGAAGCTTTCTTT | CATYWTGGTEAFF
. | TRBD1 | TRBJ1-5 | TRBV6-1 | TGTGCCAGCAGTGAACGGGACAGGGAAGACCAGCCCCAGCATTTT | CASSERDREDQPQHF
. | TRBD1 | TRBJ2-3 | TRBV19 | TGTGCCAGTAGTAGCGACAGGGCAGATACGCAGTATTTT | CASSSDRADTQYF
. | . | TRBJ2-2 | TRBV9 | TGTGCCAGCAGTGCTACTCCGGGACAAAAGTTTTTT | CASSATPGQKFF
. | . | TRBJ1-2 | TRBV27 | TGTGCCACGAAACGGGTAGGGAGGTTGGGCTACACCTTC | CATKRVGRLGYTF
. | TRBD1 | TRBJ1-5 | TRBV28 | TGTGCCAGCAGCCTCGGACAGGGGGCACGGGGCAATCAGCCCCAGCATTTT | CASSLGQGARGNQPQHF
. | TRBD2 | TRBJ2-3 | TRBV5-1 | TGCGCCAGCAGCTTGGACGGGGGGGCTAAAGTGACGGGGACAGATACGCAGTATTTT | CASSLDGGAKVTGTDTQYF
. | . | TRBJ1-3 | TRBV2 | TGTGCCAGCACTTACAGCTTTCTCTCTGGAAACACCATATATTTT | CASTYSFLSGNTIYF
. | TRBD2 | TRBJ2-1 | TRBV5-1 | TGCGCCAGCAGCCCCGGGGGGTCACAGGAGAATGAGCAGTTCTTC | CASSPGGSQENEQFF
. | . | TRBJ2-7 | TRBV5-8 | TGTGCCAGCAGCTTAGACCTTGCGAAGCAGGACGAGCAGTACTTC | CASSLDLAKQDEQYF
. | . | TRBJ1-5 | TRBV19 | TGTGCCAGTAGTATAGTTGCTGGGTGGGGGAGGGTCCAGCCCCAGCATTTT | CASSIVAGWGRVQPQHF
. | TRBD1 | TRBJ2-1 | TRBV7-2 | TGTGCCAGCAGCTTATGGGACAGGGATTATCTCAGCTCCTACAATGAGCAGTTCTTC | CASSLWDRDYLSSYNEQFF
. | TRBD2 | TRBJ2-1 | TRBV2 | TGTGCCAGCAGTGAAGCGGGGGGGGTGGGGTATGAAGAGCAGTTCTTC | CASSEAGGVGYEEQFF
. | . | TRBJ2-1 | TRBV5-1 | TGCGCCAGCAGCTTGGTACTAGATGACGAGCAGTTCTTC | CASSLVLDDEQFF
. | TRBD1 | TRBJ1-6 | TRBV19 | TGTGCCAGTAGTATTAGACAGGGGAATTCACCCCTCCACTTT | CASSIRQGNSPLHF
. | . | TRBJ2-5 | TRBV19 | TGTGCCAGTAGTAGGTACAGGAAACAAGAGACCCAGTACTTC | CASSRYRKQETQYF
. | TRBD2 | TRBJ2-2 | TRBV9 | TGTGCCAGCAGCCTTGAAGGACTAGTGGGGGCCGGGGAGCTGTTTTTT | CASSLEGLVGAGELFF
. | . | TRBJ2-7 | TRBV29-1 | TGCAGCGTTGAGTGGGCGGGCGAGCAGTACTTC | CSVEWAGEQYF